The 20 T cell receptor beta chains listed next were all sequenced from one sample in a study of cytomegalovirus exposure and HLA in healthy donors. The PCR was carried out with 60 Vbeta primers and 13 Jbeta primers. TCRdb's table, derived via immunoSEQ multiplex PCR, lists solely in-frame clones and lacks some. The repertoire has some 170,000 clones, roughly 85% of them found once; the top ten carry roughly 9.3%. The sample taken for sequencing was PBMCs. Receptor source: a man younger than 35 in good health and CMV-seropositive.

Remarks on this clone: Additional DNA sequences in this sample encode the identical CDR3. This chain links TRBV6-5 with TRBJ2-1; TRBD1 is a possible D gene (5 bases). CDR3 length: 13 amino acids. CDR1 MNHEY and CDR2 SVGAGI come from the germline V gene. V was pared by 7 bases and J by 10 bases, with 17 bases between. The CDR3 DNA sequence: TGTGCCAGCATGGCTAGTGGGGCCCGGGAGCAGTTCTTC. It is translated as CASMASGAREQFF.

The chain is built from TRBV27 and TRBJ1-5; 8 bases match TRBD1. Trimming at V came to 5 bases and at J to 7 bases, leaving 7 bases not matched to a gene. The CDR3 length is 14 residues. Germline V lookup: CDR1 MNHEY, CDR2 SMNVEV (reference sequence). The CDR3 nucleotides are TGTGCCAGCAGTCTCGGACAGGGATGGCAGCCCCAGCATTTT. Encoded protein: CASSLGQGWQPQHF.

The chain links TRBV27 to TRBJ2-2, with D possibly matching TRBD1 (5 bases). Trimming took off 2 bases at V and 8 bases at J, with 9 bases between the two ends. CDR3 length: 13 residues. Germline CDR1 is MNHEY and CDR2 is SMNVEV (reference sequence). DNA for the CDR3: TGTGCCAGCAGTTTAGACAGAGTAGGGGAGCTGTTTTTT. Translation: CASSLDRVGELFF.

The CDR3 region has the DNA TGTGCCAGCAGCTTGGGGAACAGGGGGAGTCGGGGCTACACCTTC. Translation: CASSLGNRGSRGYTF. V is TRBV5-6 and J is TRBJ1-2; 8 positions match TRBD1. CDR1 is SGHDT, CDR2 YYEEEE, per germline. The V segment lost 0 bases and the J segment 8 bases; nucleotides outside the gene matches: 9. The CDR3 sequence is 15 residues long.

The chain combines TRBV10-3 with TRBJ2-7; TRBD2 is a possible D gene (7 bases). Germline lookup yields CDR1 ENHRY and CDR2 SYGVKD. The length of the CDR3 is 14 residues. With 4 bases removed from V and 5 bases from J, the gap between germline ends came to 15 bases. CDR3 nucleotide sequence: TGTGCCATCAGTGCAGGGGAGGGGAAAGACGAGCAGTACTTC. Protein sequence: CAISAGEGKDEQYF.

This clone was seen a single time. This rearrangement joins TRBV6-1 to TRBJ1-2; 8 bases are a match to TRBD1. Unmatched junction bases numbered 12, after V lost 8 bases and J lost 4 bases. This CDR3 region has 15 residues. Germline CDR1 reads MNHNS; CDR2 reads SASEGT. CDR3 residues: CASQSGQGRFYGYTF. CDR3 nucleotides: TGTGCCAGCCAATCTGGACAGGGACGGTTCTATGGCTACACCTTC.

The rearrangement joins TRBV6-5 to TRBJ1-2; 7 bases align to TRBD1. Germline V gene sequence: CDR1 MNHEY, CDR2 SVGAGI. The CDR3 contains 15 residues. Losses at the gene ends were 4 bases for V and 4 bases for J; bases not matched to a gene: 9. CDR3 DNA sequence: TGTGCCAGCAGTTTTGAGGGACAGCCTAGCTATGGCTACACCTTC. This translates into CASSFEGQPSYGYTF.

The V and J genes are TRBV4-3 and TRBJ1-1, with 7 bases fitting TRBD1. The CDR3 length is 15 residues. V gave up 3 bases and J gave up 5 bases; unmatched junction bases: 9. Germline assignment: CDR1 LGHNA and CDR2 YSLEER. The CDR3 bases are TGCGCCAGCAGCCACGTCACAGGGGTGGGGACTGAAGCTTTCTTT. This codes for CASSHVTGVGTEAFF.

Regarding this clone: An end of the junction differs from the germline gene, which may be a read error. This chain links TRBV19 with TRBJ2-1; no firm D call. The CDR3 sequence is 14 residues long. Germline V CDR1 and CDR2: LNHDA, SQIVND (reference sequence). CDR3 nucleotides: TGTGCCAGTAGTTATGCAGGCTCCGACAATGAGCAGTTCTTC. Residues: CASSYAGSDNEQFF. Drawing the rest from reference TRBV19 and TRBJ2-1, the complete variable domain is DGGITQSPKYLFRKEGQNVTLSCEQNLNHDAMYWYRQDPGQGLRLIYYSQIVNDFQKGDIAEGYSVSREKKESFPLTVTSAQKNPTAFYLCASSYAGSDNEQFFGPGTRLTVL.

V and J are TRBV5-1 and TRBJ1-1; 7 bases are a match to TRBD1. The germline gives CDR1 SGHRS, CDR2 YFSETQ. Unmatched junction bases numbered 12, after V lost 4 bases and J lost 0 bases. There are 17 residues in the CDR3. DNA for the CDR3: TGCGCCAGCAGCAAAGGGACAGCCTATACCATGAACACTGAAGCTTTCTTT. Translating gives CASSKGTAYTMNTEAFF.

In this sample, this clone turned up a few times. This chain joins TRBV27 and TRBJ2-1; 13 nucleotides align to TRBD2. Germline V gives CDR1 MNHEY, CDR2 SMNVEV (reference sequence). The J segment lost 7 bases and the V segment lost 10 bases, leaving 13 bases of the junction unmatched. This CDR3 region has 16 residues. CDR3: CATQRLGTSGMNEQFF. The CDR3 bases are TGTGCCACCCAAAGATTAGGGACTAGCGGGATGAATGAGCAGTTCTTC.

This clone was observed a few times. The J gene is TRBJ2-1, the V gene TRBV6-4; 9 bases line up with TRBD1. Trimming removed 2 bases from V and 6 bases from J; junction bases left unmatched: 5. In germline, CDR1 is MRHNA, CDR2 SNTAGT. The CDR3 is made up of 15 amino acids. The CDR3 nucleotides read TGTGCCAGCAGTGACGATCCGACAGGGGGCAATGAGCAGTTCTTC. Amino acid sequence: CASSDDPTGGNEQFF.

The chain is built from TRBV27 and TRBJ1-5, with a weak D call TRBD1 (5 bases). V lost 3 bases, J lost 6 bases, and 15 bases lay in between. The CDR3 totals 15 residues. CDR1 is MNHEY and CDR2 is SMNVEV in the germline V gene (reference sequence). The CDR3 loop is CASSFTKTGSQPQHF. The CDR3 bases are TGTGCCAGCAGTTTTACAAAAACAGGTTCTCAGCCCCAGCATTTT.

The chain recombines TRBV11-1 with TRBJ1-2; TRBD1 matches at 8 bases. V shed 3 bases, J shed 6 bases, and the junction held 6 bases outside the gene matches. The CDR3 extends over 14 amino acids. The germline V gene encodes CDR1 SGHAT and CDR2 FQDESV (reference sequence). The CDR3 region has the DNA TGTGCCAGCAGCTTGGGACAGGCCTCTCATGGCTACACCTTC. Protein sequence: CASSLGQASHGYTF.

The V gene is TRBV6-5, the J gene TRBJ1-5; D gene uncertain. V lost 0 bases to trimming and J lost 1 base, with 7 bases between them. The CDR3 is 15 residues long. Germline-derived CDR1 and CDR2 are MNHEY and SVGAGI. Here the CDR3 reads CASSYSQASNQPQHF. For the CDR3, the DNA is TGTGCCAGCAGTTACTCCCAGGCGAGCAATCAGCCCCAGCATTTT.

This chain connects TRBV27 to TRBJ2-7; 11 bases align to TRBD2. Germline V gene data show CDR1 as MNHEY and CDR2 as SMNVEV (reference sequence). V lost 3 bases to trimming and J lost 6 bases; unmatched junction nucleotides: 13. The CDR3 spans 17 residues. CDR3 coding DNA: TGTGCCAGCAGTTTCGGATCCCCCGCTAGCGGGAGGCCCGAGCAGTACTTC. Translation: CASSFGSPASGRPEQYF.

This clone was seen a handful of times. The chain carries TRBV9 and TRBJ2-1; 7 bases fit TRBD2. The germline V gene encodes CDR1 SGDLS and CDR2 YYNGEE. CDR3 length: 16 residues. The junction had 13 bases not matched to a gene; V was cut back by 0 bases and J by 10 bases. CDR3 protein: CASSVGLVGGRYEQFF. Written as DNA, the CDR3 is TGTGCCAGCAGCGTAGGCTTAGTGGGGGGGAGATACGAGCAGTTCTTC. Drawing the rest from reference TRBV9 and TRBJ2-1, the complete variable domain is DSGVTQTPKHLITATGQRVTLRCSPRSGDLSVYWYQQSLDQGLQFLIQYYNGEERAKGNILERFSAQQFPDLHSELNLSSLELGDSALYFCASSVGLVGGRYEQFFGPGTRLTVL.

The chain's CDR3 is CASSDGGFYGYTF. Written as DNA, the CDR3 is TGTGCCAGCAGCGATGGGGGCTTCTATGGCTACACCTTC. The rearrangement links TRBV25-1 to TRBJ1-2, with a tentative D call TRBD1 (6 bases). Trimming removed 6 bases from V and 4 bases from J, with 12 bases in between. CDR1 is MGHDK, CDR2 SYGVNS, per germline. This CDR3 is built from 13 residues.

This chain joins TRBV5-1 and TRBJ2-1, with 12 bases aligning to TRBD2. CDR1 and CDR2 (germline): SGHRS, YFSETQ. J lost 9 bases, V lost 0 bases, and 7 bases had no gene match. The CDR3 covers 16 residues. DNA of the CDR3: TGCGCCAGCAGCTTGGACGGGCTAGCGGGAGGGGGTGAGCAGTTCTTC. Translation: CASSLDGLAGGGEQFF.

This clone has only a few counts. The chain employs TRBV6-6 and TRBJ2-3; TRBD1 might be the D (6 bases). From germline, CDR1 is MNHNY and CDR2 SVGAGI (reference sequence). V dropped 8 bases and J dropped 4 bases, with 19 bases sitting between them. The CDR3 loop spans 15 amino acids. For the CDR3, the DNA is TGTGCCAGCGGATCGCGGCAGGGGACGGCAGATACGCAGTATTTT. This gives the protein CASGSRQGTADTQYF.